This TCR beta chain originates from a study of T cell responses to AZD1222 COVID-19 vaccine (dated by TCRdb to the early 2020s). Context from the whole study: Because spike-specific TCR depth and breadth did not differ between the two schedules, AZD1222 recipients who got a second dose at roughly 4 weeks were pooled with those who got a second dose at roughly 12 weeks. Trial participants were enrolled by age into subgroups of 18-55, 56-69 and 70-plus years, and approximately 150, 30 and 60 TCR-sequenced participants, respectively, were included in these subgroups. A total of over 230 trial participants underwent TCR sequencing, of whom 207 received two doses of AZD1222 and about 25 received two doses of the MenACWY control vaccine.

The time point tag for this specimen amounts to: baseline before first vaccination. Vaccinee samples came from UK trials COV001 and COV002, including a single-blind randomized controlled phase 2/3 trial of AZD1222 (ChAdOx1 nCoV-19) in healthy adults. For TCRbeta chain sequencing, PBMC samples from trial participants were taken at day 0 and at day 28 after the second dose. This clone was detected a few times. No antigen is known for it. No base quality values were provided; no much bigger clone lies one nucleotide off. The CDR3 regions of human TCRbeta chains were analyzed by immunosequencing. For the original study's pipeline: Repertoire TCRs were checked for matches against a reference library of SARS-CoV-2-specific TCRs that had been generated using the MIRA antigen-specificity platform. Breadth meant the fraction of unique TCRs that were SARS-CoV-2-associated, whereas depth meant the fraction of total T cells that were SARS-CoV-2-associated. Using the MIRA data, every spike-specific TCR was mapped to the spike region that the TCR reacted to and assigned to either a CD4 or a CD8 class. Log10-transformed breadth and depth values were compared by one-way ANOVA with Sidak's multiple comparisons tests. Drawn from immuneACCESS, this table holds only the in-frame rearrangements with V and J called that TCRdb kept. Clones are partly lost; checked studies trace under half to an unresolved V gene and leave the rest unexplained. V and J calls and clone size are copied from that table; D and trimming were computed from the DNA. This sample gives some 120,000 clones in total; roughly 92% of them show up just once. Of the sample, approximately 4.5% is held by the ten largest clones.

The CDR3 has 13 amino acids, counting the end cysteine and phenylalanine. Only the CDR3 region is kept as DNA, spanning 39 bases read in frame from base 1. The trim is 5 bases for V and 14 bases for J, with a gap of 16 bases between the germline ends. According to the germline V gene, CDR1 reads SGHTA and CDR2 reads FQGNSA. Overall study results and their limits: Conclusions about previously exposed vaccinees are limited, since just six AZD1222 recipients were seropositive for SARS-CoV-2 at baseline. Vaccine-associated CD4 TCRs spanned the whole spike protein, with dominant responses in regions 160-218 and 743-854. Participants were mostly white British and included more females than males, and it was suggested by the authors that clonal diversity may have been underestimated. After two AZD1222 doses, spike-specific TCR breadth and depth were significantly higher than at day 0 and than in MenACWY recipients. Reportedly, almost half of the unique spike-specific TCRs recognized epitopes lying outside the regions that are mutated in the B.1.351 and B.1.1.7 variants. No day 14 peak-response samples were available, so repertoires were characterized only after the peak T cell response. The 56-69-year group was small, and its depth increase did not reach significance, likely because of low power.

This sample comprised peripheral blood, obtained on day 0 of AZD1222 vaccination. The rearranged segments are TRBV7-2 and TRBJ1-6, with a weak D call of TRBD1 (5 bases match). The source is an adult in good health. The CDR3 protein sequence reads: CASSTPGRGTLHF. The DNA sequence is given as TGTGCCAGCAGCACACCGGGGCGCGGGACCCTCCACTTT.